This entry is about one T cell receptor (beta chain). Its matching antigen is unknown. TCRdb's table, derived via immunoSEQ multiplex PCR, lists solely in-frame clones and lacks some. Found here are 60,000 to 100,000 clones, 94% of them singletons; the top ten hold about a fifth. The CDR3 consists of 14 residues. From germline, CDR1 is SNHLY and CDR2 FYNNEI. V lost 3 bases and J lost 2, with 11 bases in between. This sample is drawn from a study of OX40 agonist ivuxolimab in advanced cancers. Study conclusions and caveats: Clonal expansion by week 6 occurred in CD4+ and CD8+ blood T cells (at 0.1 to 3.0 mg/kg).

This sequence originates from an adult with an advanced solid tumor such as melanoma, head and neck, liver or kidney cancer. The sequenced sample was CD4+ or CD8+ T cells sorted from blood, obtained in a trial of the OX40 agonist ivuxolimab. The chain is built from TRBV2 and TRBJ2-7; unclear D gene. The CDR3 coding sequence is TGTGCCAGCAGTGATAGCTCTATCACCTACGAGCAGTACTTC. It is translated as CASSDSSITYEQYF.